Described below is a single TCR beta chain sequence and its context. Its target antigen remains unknown. Qualities for individual bases were not recorded, and no much larger clone is one base off. At the junction V is shortened by 5 bases and J by 9 bases, with 20 bases in between. The germline V gene (reference sequence) yields LNHDA for CDR1 and SQIVND for CDR2. The CDR3 starts with the cysteine, ends with the phenylalanine, and has 15 residues. Only the CDR3 region is kept as DNA, spanning 45 bases read in frame from base 1. Library generation was performed with the immunoSEQ multiplex PCR assay. High-throughput sequencing of the T-cell receptor beta chain was performed on primary melanoma tumor tissue. Regarding the original processing steps: Repertoire analyses included TCRB CDR3 sharing between samples and the distribution of insertions and deletions. A gradient-boosted model ranked how well the T-cell fraction predicted outcome compared with histopathological variables. TCRdb took over this immuneACCESS table, retaining in-frame rearrangements with V and J assigned. Such tables are incomplete; in checked studies, under half of the missing clones stem from an unresolved V gene, and the remainder is unexplained. From that table come the V and J calls and clone size; the DNA was used to work out D and trimming. This sample gives approximately 190 clones in total; approximately 93% of them show up just once. The top ten hold about a quarter of the sample.

The primary melanoma of each patient had been surgically resected and was considered potentially curable but at risk of metastatic recurrence. The data were taken from a study of primary melanoma T cells and metastatic recurrence (TCRdb year 2020). With regard to the full study: A total of approximately 200 primary melanomas made up the cohort, all of stage T2 to T4 and more than 1 mm thick. Whether T-cell fraction and T-cell repertoire clonality in primary melanoma tumors predicted patient outcome was tested in the study. Progression-free survival was the clinical outcome compared against the T-cell fraction measured by TCR beta sequencing. Histopathological grading of tumor-infiltrating lymphocytes was compared with the sequencing-derived T-cell fraction.

Overall results and qualifications from the work: An effective T-cell-mediated antitumor response in primary melanoma was framed by the authors only as a suggestion, not a demonstrated mechanism. A T-cell fraction above 20% appeared protective regardless of ulceration status, mitotic rate or nodal disease. Reportedly, adding T-cell fraction to tumor thickness improved progression-free survival prediction more than adding any other histopathological variable did. Progression-free survival was reportedly predicted by the tumor T-cell fraction independently of thickness, ulceration, mitotic rate and age.

The V and J genes are TRBV19 and TRBJ1-3, and possibly TRBD1, on 6 matching bases. This TCR was sampled from a human donor with melanoma. The specimen was melanoma tumor tissue. The CDR3 corresponds to CASSSTDSLVTTIYF. In nucleotide form, the sequence is TGTGCCAGTAGTTCCACGGACAGCCTAGTAACCACCATATATTTT.